The 9 T cell receptor beta chains given below trace back to one sample, sequenced in a study of shared clonotypes between healthy human individuals. Sequencing used immunoSEQ multiplex PCR; TCRdb keeps in-frame clones, though not all of them. The sample has hundreds of thousands of clones, about two thirds seen once. The material sequenced was memory CD4+ T cells sorted from blood. Regarding subset: CD45RA-negative fraction. These receptors originate from a woman in her twenties or thirties in good health.

Only a few counts were recorded for this clone. The chain has TRBV5-1 and TRBJ2-1; 10 bases align to TRBD1. The J segment lost 6 bases and the V segment lost 4 bases, leaving 7 bases of the junction unmatched. The CDR3 extends over 15 amino acids. The germline CDR1 and CDR2 sequences are SGHRS and YFSETQ. Here the CDR3 reads CASSVPGTGVNEQFF. The CDR3 bases are TGCGCCAGCAGCGTTCCCGGGACAGGGGTCAATGAGCAGTTCTTC.

The chain links TRBV27 to TRBJ1-1; a weak D match, TRBD1 (5 bases). The V end lost 3 bases, the J end lost 4 bases, and 15 bases lay between the germline ends. Germline V gene sequence: CDR1 MNHEY, CDR2 SMNVEV (reference sequence). The CDR3 covers 15 residues. The CDR3 coding sequence is TGTGCCAGCAGTTTCGGGGTCACCAGGGCCACTGAAGCTTTCTTT. Protein sequence: CASSFGVTRATEAFF.

In this sample, this clone turned up a few times. CDR3 region: CASSLKRLGSSYEQYF. The CDR3 nucleotides are TGTGCCAGCAGCTTGAAAAGACTAGGGAGCTCCTACGAGCAGTACTTC. The genes are TRBV13 and TRBJ2-7, with D possibly matching TRBD2 (6 bases). Deletions cut 3 bases from V and 0 bases from J, with 15 bases between. The CDR3 loop spans 16 amino acids. Germline lookup yields CDR1 PRHDT and CDR2 FYEKMQ (reference sequence). Combining the CDR3 with reference TRBV13 and TRBJ2-7 gives the whole variable domain AAGVIQSPRHLIKEKRETATLKCYPIPRHDTVYWYQQGPGQDPQFLISFYEKMQSDKGSIPDRFSAQQFSDYHSELNMSSLELGDSALYFCASSLKRLGSSYEQYFGPGTRLTVT.

The chain has TRBV30 and TRBJ2-7; D not certain. Germline values: CDR1 GTSNPN, CDR2 SVGIG (reference sequence). The V gene lost 6 bases and the J gene lost 2 bases, with 20 bases spanning the gap. The CDR3 has 15 amino acids. The CDR3 bases are TGTGCCTGCCGTGGGCAGTGGGCAGGCCCCTACGAGCAGTACTTC. This encodes CACRGQWAGPYEQYF.

The CDR3 loop reads CASSVAPGTNYGYTF. The CDR3 DNA is TGTGCCAGCAGCGTAGCCCCAGGTACTAACTATGGCTACACCTTC. The rearrangement links TRBV9 to TRBJ1-2, with D unclear. The CDR3 consists of 15 residues. The ends were cut back, 0 bases at V and 0 bases at J, with 9 bases in the middle. Germline loops: CDR1 SGDLS, CDR2 YYNGEE.

The V gene is TRBV11-3, the J gene TRBJ2-1; tentative D call: TRBD1 (6 bases). Per the germline V gene, CDR1 is SGHNT and CDR2 is YENEEA. V gave up 4 bases and J gave up 4 bases, with 14 bases separating them. The CDR3 covers 15 residues. CDR3 sequence (DNA): TGTGCCAGCAGCTCGGGACCGAGGGGGTACAATGAGCAGTTCTTC. Translated: CASSSGPRGYNEQFF.

The rearrangement uses TRBV28 and TRBJ1-2, with 7 positions matching TRBD1. CDR3 length equals 16 residues. CDR1 MDHEN and CDR2 SYDVKM come from the germline V gene. Trimming cost V 5 bases and J 4 bases; bases outside gene matches: 13. CDR3 residues: CASSLTMTGLVYGYTF. In DNA form, the CDR3 reads TGTGCCAGCAGTCTCACGATGACAGGGCTTGTCTATGGCTACACCTTC.

The J gene is TRBJ2-7, the V gene TRBV18; 9 positions agree with TRBD1. Germline V gene data show CDR1 as KGHSH and CDR2 as LQKENI. The J segment lost 3 bases and the V segment lost 1 base, leaving 16 bases of the junction unmatched. The CDR3 runs 19 residues. The CDR3 loop reads CASSPRLTGGGRENYEQYF. The CDR3 DNA is TGTGCCAGCTCACCACGGCTGACAGGGGGGGGTCGCGAAAACTACGAGCAGTACTTC.

The sample holds a few counts of this clone. The chain combines TRBV6-5 with TRBJ2-1; D perhaps matches TRBD2 (6 bases). Trimming removed 0 bases from V and 0 bases from J, with 9 bases in between. Germline CDR1 reads MNHEY; CDR2 reads SVGAGI. The length of the CDR3 is 16 residues. DNA for the CDR3: TGTGCCAGCAGTTACTCGTCTAGCGTCTCCTACAATGAGCAGTTCTTC. Encoded protein: CASSYSSSVSYNEQFF.